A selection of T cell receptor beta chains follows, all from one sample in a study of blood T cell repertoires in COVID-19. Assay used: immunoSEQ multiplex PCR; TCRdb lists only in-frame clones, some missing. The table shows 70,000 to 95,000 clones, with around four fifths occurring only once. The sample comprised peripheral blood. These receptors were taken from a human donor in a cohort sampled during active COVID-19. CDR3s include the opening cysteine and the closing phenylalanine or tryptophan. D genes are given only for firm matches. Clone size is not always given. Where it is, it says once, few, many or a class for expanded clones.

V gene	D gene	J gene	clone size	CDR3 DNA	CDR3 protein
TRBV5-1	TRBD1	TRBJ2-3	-	TGCGCCAGCAGCTTCCGACAGGGCCACACAGATACGCAGTATTTT	CASSFRQGHTDTQYF
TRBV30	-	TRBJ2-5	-	TGTGCCTGGAGGGGCACCGGCAGGGAGACCCAGTACTTC	CAWRGTGRETQYF
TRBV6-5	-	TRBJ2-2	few	TGTGCCAGCAGGGAGTTAAACACCGGGGAGCTGTTTTTT	CASRELNTGELFF
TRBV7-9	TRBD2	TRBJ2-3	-	TGTGCCAGCAGCACCGTGGGACTAGCGGGGGCTAGCATAAATTTT	CASSTVGLAGASINF
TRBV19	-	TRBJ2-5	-	TGTGCCAGTAGTATAGTGGGAGAAGAGACCCAGTACTTC	CASSIVGEETQYF
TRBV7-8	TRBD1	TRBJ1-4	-	TGTGCCAGCAGCTCCTGGACAGGGGTTAAAGAAAAACTGTTTTTT	CASSSWTGVKEKLFF
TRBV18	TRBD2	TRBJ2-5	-	TGTGCCAGCTCACCGAACCTAGCGGGGGGACAGGAGACCCAGTACTTC	CASSPNLAGGQETQYF
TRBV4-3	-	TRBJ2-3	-	TGCGCCAGCAGCCAACAAGTGGGGCCCACAGATACGCAGTATTTT	CASSQQVGPTDTQYF
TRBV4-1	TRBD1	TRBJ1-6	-	TGCGCCAGCAGCCCACGGACAGGAGGAAATTCACCCCTCCACTTT	CASSPRTGGNSPLHF
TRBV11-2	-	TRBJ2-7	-	TGTGCCAGCAGCTTAAGTGTCGGGGAGCAGTACTTC	CASSLSVGEQYF
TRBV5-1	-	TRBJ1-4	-	TGCGCCAGCAGCTTGACAACTGAAAAACTGTTTTTT	CASSLTTEKLFF
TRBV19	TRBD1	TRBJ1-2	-	TGTGCCAGTAGTTTCGACAGGGGCATTGGCTACACCTTC	CASSFDRGIGYTF
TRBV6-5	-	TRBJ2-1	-	TGTGCCGTGTCTGGCCACCCCAACAATGAGCAGTTCTTC	CAVSGHPNNEQFF
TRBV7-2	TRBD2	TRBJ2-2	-	TGTGCCATTCCACATAGCGGGGGCGCGAACACCGGGGAGCTGTTTTTT	CAIPHSGGANTGELFF
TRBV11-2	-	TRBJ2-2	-	TGTGCCAGCAGCTTAGAAGGAGGGGCCGGGGAGCTGTTTTTT	CASSLEGGAGELFF
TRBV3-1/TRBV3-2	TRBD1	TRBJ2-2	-	TGTGCCAGCAGCACTTGGACAGGGGGCCCCGGGGAGCTGTTTTTT	CASSTWTGGPGELFF
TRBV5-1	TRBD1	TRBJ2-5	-	TGCGCCAGCAGCCGGACAGGGGGGGAGACCCAGTACTTC	CASSRTGGETQYF
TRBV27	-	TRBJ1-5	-	TGTGCCAGCAGCCCATCCAGGGATCAGCCCCAGCATTTT	CASSPSRDQPQHF
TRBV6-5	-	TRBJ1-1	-	TGTGCCAGCAGGAGGCAAGTAGCAAACACTGAAGCTTTCTTT	CASRRQVANTEAFF
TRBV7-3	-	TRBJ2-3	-	TGTGCCAGCAGCTTCAGTCCCCCCGCTGGCACAGATACGCAGTATTTT	CASSFSPPAGTDTQYF
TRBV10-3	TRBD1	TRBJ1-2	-	TGTGCCATCAGTGACAGGGGGGAAGGCTATGGCTACACCTTC	CAISDRGEGYGYTF
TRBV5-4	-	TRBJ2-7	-	TGTGGAGAGTCGAGCTCCTACGAGCAGTACTTC	CGESSSYEQYF
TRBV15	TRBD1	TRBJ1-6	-	TGTGCCACCAGCACAGGGGGTAGCCTTAGGACACCCCTCCACTTT	CATSTGGSLRTPLHF
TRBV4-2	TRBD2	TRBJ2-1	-	TGTGCCAGCAGCCAAACTAGCGGGGGGGCCAATGAGCAGTTCTTC	CASSQTSGGANEQFF
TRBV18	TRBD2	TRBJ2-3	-	TGTGCCAGCTCACCCCTCCGGGAGGGATCAACAGATACGCAGTATTTT	CASSPLREGSTDTQYF
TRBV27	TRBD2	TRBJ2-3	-	TGTGCCAGCAGTTTTCAACTAGCGACAGATACGCAGTATTTT	CASSFQLATDTQYF
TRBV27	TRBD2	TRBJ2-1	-	TGTGCCAGGGTGGGACTAGCGGTCTACAATGAGCAGTTCTTC	CARVGLAVYNEQFF
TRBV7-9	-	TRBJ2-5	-	TGTGCCAGCAGCGCCAGACTCGGGGAGACCCAGTACTTC	CASSARLGETQYF
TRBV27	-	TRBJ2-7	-	TGTGCCAGCAGTTGGGCGGGGAGCTCCTACGAGCAGTACTTC	CASSWAGSSYEQYF
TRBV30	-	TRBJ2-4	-	TGTGCCTGGAATCTTATAGGAGTTGAGTTCGGCATTCAGTACTTC	CAWNLIGVEFGIQYF
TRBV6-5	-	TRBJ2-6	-	TGTGCCAGCAGTTACTCGAGGGTTGGGGCCAACGTCCTGACTTTC	CASSYSRVGANVLTF
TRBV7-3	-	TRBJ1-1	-	TGTGCCAGCAGCTTAATGGGAGGATTGAACACTGAAGCTTTCTTT	CASSLMGGLNTEAFF
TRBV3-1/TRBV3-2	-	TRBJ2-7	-	TGTGCCAGCAGCCAAGTGGGGGGGCGCCGGGTTTACGAGCAGTACTTC	CASSQVGGRRVYEQYF
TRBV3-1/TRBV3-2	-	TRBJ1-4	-	TGTGCCAGCAGCTACAGGGCGACTAATGAAAAACTGTTTTTT	CASSYRATNEKLFF
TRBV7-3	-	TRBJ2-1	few	TGTGCCAGCAGCTTAGATTCAGGGTCGGGCAATGAGCAGTTCTTC	CASSLDSGSGNEQFF
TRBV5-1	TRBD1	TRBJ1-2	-	TGCGCCAGCAGCAAGGACAGGGCGGTTGGAGGCTACACCTTC	CASSKDRAVGGYTF
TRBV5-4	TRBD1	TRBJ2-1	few	TGTGCCAGCAGCTGGGGCCCCGGGACAGGGGCCTACAATGAGCAGTTCTTC	CASSWGPGTGAYNEQFF
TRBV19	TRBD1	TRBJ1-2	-	TGTGCCAGTAGTCGAGCCGGGACAGGGGACGACTATGGCTACACCTTC	CASSRAGTGDDYGYTF
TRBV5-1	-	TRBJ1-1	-	TGCGCCAGCAGCTTGGGTGCGGCGAACACTGAAGCTTTCTTT	CASSLGAANTEAFF
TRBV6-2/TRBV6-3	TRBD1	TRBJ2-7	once	TGTGCCAGCAGTGACCGACAGGGGCTACGGTACGAGCAGTACTTC	CASSDRQGLRYEQYF
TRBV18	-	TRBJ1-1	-	TGTGCCAGCTCACCTTCTTGGAGAAACACTGAAGCTTTCTTT	CASSPSWRNTEAFF
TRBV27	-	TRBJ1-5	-	TGTGCCAGCAGTCCCGGACAGAGCAATCAGCCCCAGCATTTT	CASSPGQSNQPQHF
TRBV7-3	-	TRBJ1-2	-	TGTGCCAGCAGCTTAACGGGAGGTGGCTACACCTTC	CASSLTGGGYTF
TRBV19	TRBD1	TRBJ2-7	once	TGTGCCAGTAGTCCATACGACAGGGTAGGATACGAGCAGTACTTC	CASSPYDRVGYEQYF
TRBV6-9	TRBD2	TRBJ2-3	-	TGTGCCAGCAGCCATACGTCGACTAGCCCGACTAGCACAGATACGCAGTATTTT	CASSHTSTSPTSTDTQYF
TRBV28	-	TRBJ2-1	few	TGTGCCAGCAGTTTAACCAGGGGATGGGGTCTGGATGAGCAGTTCTTC	CASSLTRGWGLDEQFF
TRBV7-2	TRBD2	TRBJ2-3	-	TGTGCCAGCAGCCTCGCACTAGCGGGATCCACAGATACGCAGTATTTT	CASSLALAGSTDTQYF
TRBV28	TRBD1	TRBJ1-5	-	TGTGCCAGCACCCATGACGGGGACAGGCTAGGTCAGCAGCCCCAGCATTTT	CASTHDGDRLGQQPQHF
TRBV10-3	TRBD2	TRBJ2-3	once	TGTGCCATCAGCGCTCGGGGAGCGGGGGGATTCACAGATACGCAGTATTTT	CAISARGAGGFTDTQYF